A selection of T cell receptor beta chains follows, all from one sample in a study of T cells in Graves' hyperthyroidism and ophthalmopathy. TCRdb fed the multiplex PCR reads into MiXCR, producing one record per CDR3 protein. Of about 500,000 distinct CDR3 sequences listed, roughly 15% are singletons. Sequenced: blood. These receptors originate from a young woman with Graves' ophthalmopathy. The CDR3 runs from the conserved cysteine through the conserved F or W. A D gene is named only where the DNA matches it firmly. Clone size, where shown, is once, few, many, or a class for clones that have expanded.

j_call clone_size d_call v_call cdr3_nt cdr3_aa
TRBJ1-1 many . TRBV30 TGTGCCTGGAGTACCGGACCGAACACTGAAGCTTTCTTT CAWSTGPNTEAFF
TRBJ2-3 many . TRBV2 TGTGCCAGCAGCGACGGCAGGGTCGCCCCAGATACGCAGTATTTT CASSDGRVAPDTQYF
TRBJ1-1 . . TRBV4-1 TGCGCCAGCAGCCAAGGGGAGACAGGCGTCACTGAAGCTTTCTTT CASSQGETGVTEAFF
TRBJ2-3 . . TRBV27 TGTGCCACCCAATGGGATCCATTGAGCACAGATACGCAGTATTTT CATQWDPLSTDTQYF
TRBJ1-6 . . TRBV7-9 TGTGCCAGCAGCCGTCACCTTATCCGGGACGGATATAATTCACCCCTCCACTTT CASSRHLIRDGYNSPLHF
TRBJ2-7 few . TRBV19 TGTGCCAGTAGTATAGAGGTATCGACTAACTACGAGCAGTACTTC CASSIEVSTNYEQYF
TRBJ2-3 . TRBD2 TRBV7-9 TGTGCCAGCAGCTCCCCGAGGGCTAGCGGGCGGGATACGCAGTATTTT CASSSPRASGRDTQYF
TRBJ1-1 many . TRBV30 TGTGCCTGGGTCGGAGGGTCGTTGCCAGAAGCTTTCTTT CAWVGGSLPEAFF
TRBJ1-3 . . TRBV20-1 TGCAGTGCTAGAGAAGGGGGTTCTGGAAACACCATATATTTT CSAREGGSGNTIYF
TRBJ1-1 . TRBD1 TRBV19 TGTGCCAGTAGTCGCACCGGGACAGAGGGTCGAGAAGCTTTCTTT CASSRTGTEGREAFF
TRBJ2-1 . . TRBV29-1 TGCAGCGTTAAACTGGCCAGTGACTCCTACAATGAGCAGTTCTTC CSVKLASDSYNEQFF
TRBJ1-1 . . TRBV6-2/TRBV6-3 TGTGCCAGCAGTCCCGGACAGTCCCATATGAACACTGAAGCTTTCTTT CASSPGQSHMNTEAFF
TRBJ2-5 . . TRBV9 TGTGCCAGCAGCCCCCGGCCGGAGGAGACCCAGTACTTC CASSPRPEETQYF
TRBJ2-1 . . TRBV9 TGTGCCAGCAGCGTAGACAAGATGGGGGGTGAGCAGTTCTTC CASSVDKMGGEQFF
TRBJ2-1 . . TRBV4-3 TGCGCCAGCAGCCAAGTGGGCGGGTACAATGAGCAGTTCTTC CASSQVGGYNEQFF
TRBJ2-7 . . TRBV12-3/TRBV12-4 TGTGCCAGTGGCCCTGAGGTGAGGGAGAAACCCCATGACGAGCAGTACTTC CASGPEVREKPHDEQYF
TRBJ1-2 . . TRBV28 TGTGCCAGCTTTGCCAGGCAGGCCAACCTATATGGCTACACCTTC CASFARQANLYGYTF
TRBJ2-7 many . TRBV3-1 TGTGCCAGCAGCCAAGAGTTTTCAGCTTTCTACGAGCAGTACTTC CASSQEFSAFYEQYF
TRBJ1-1 many TRBD1 TRBV20-1 TGCAGTGCTAGACAAACAGGGGTTTCGAACACTGAAGCTTTCTTT CSARQTGVSNTEAFF
TRBJ1-6 few . TRBV6-1 TGTGCCAGCAGTGAACAGAATTCACCCCTCCACTTT CASSEQNSPLHF
TRBJ1-2 . . TRBV6-6 TGTGCCAGCAGTTACTATTTGGGGGGCGCGGGAGACTATGGCTACACCTTC CASSYYLGGAGDYGYTF
TRBJ1-5 . . TRBV4-1 TGCGCCAGCAGCCAAGATCGGGCCCAGGGTCTCGGTCAGCCCCAGCATTTT CASSQDRAQGLGQPQHF
TRBJ2-7 many . TRBV7-2 TGTGCCAGCAGCTCGTACATTAGCTCCTACGAGCAGTACTTC CASSSYISSYEQYF
TRBJ1-3 . . TRBV19 TGTGCCAGTAGTCAAGACCGTTACTCTGGAAACACCATATATTTT CASSQDRYSGNTIYF
TRBJ2-1 many TRBD2 TRBV28 TGTGCCAGCAGAAGCGGGGGGCCTTCCTCCTACAATGAGCAGTTCTTC CASRSGGPSSYNEQFF
TRBJ2-7 . TRBD1 TRBV27 TGTGCCAGCAGTTCACAGGACAGGCTTCGGGAGCAGTACTTC CASSSQDRLREQYF
TRBJ2-1 . TRBD2 TRBV7-3 TGTGCCAGCAGCTTTGGTAGCGGGAGGGCCGCCTATGAGCAGTTCTTC CASSFGSGRAAYEQFF